This T cell receptor (beta chain) comes out of a study of identical twins. In this sample, this clonotype turned up many times. The antigen is unknown. Study-level findings and limits: Out-of-frame TCR alpha sharing in monozygotic twins exceeded recombination model predictions. Invariant MAIT and iNKT cells could partly confound zero-insertion analyses.

The CDR3 spans 15 residues. Per the germline V gene, CDR1 is SGHKS and CDR2 is YYEKEE (reference sequence). Germline trimming cut 1 base from V and 1 base from J; bases unmatched to any gene: 4. Template switching introduced a universal primer site, and the cDNA bore unique molecular identifiers. TCRdb reprocessed the 5' RACE reads via MiXCR and lists one record per CDR3 protein. The sample consists of under 350,000 distinct CDR3 sequences, 8% to 9.5% of them appearing once. This sample was also put to use in a study of yellow fever vaccine responses in identical twins.

The sequence was obtained from a woman aged 18-30 years in good health. Sequenced sample: CD8+ T cells sorted from blood. The rearrangement joins TRBV5-5 to TRBJ2-5, with TRBD1 matching 7 bases. The CDR3 sequence: CASSLRDSFQETQYF. The CDR3 DNA sequence: TGTGCCAGCAGCTTGAGGGACAGCTTCCAAGAGACCCAGTACTTC.